This T cell receptor beta chain was retrieved from a study of blood T cells in healthy people across ages. Staff drew around 10 milliliters of peripheral blood from each donor. For the second PCR, which ran for roughly 6 to 12 cycles, a sample-barcoded 5' primer and a J-beta primer mix were used. TCRdb reprocessed the 5' RACE reads with MiXCR, giving one entry per CDR3 protein. The sample yields hundreds of thousands of distinct CDR3 sequences, 50% to 65% seen once. The V segment lost 4 bases and the J segment 7 bases; nucleotides outside the gene matches: 9. Germline loops: CDR1 ENHRY, CDR2 SYGVKD. The length of the CDR3 is 15 residues.

What was sequenced was blood. The gene calls are TRBV10-3 and TRBJ1-5; 8 nucleotides agree with TRBD1. The TCR originated in a man aged 80 or over in good health. The CDR3 sequence: CAISAGQGRFQPQHF. The CDR3 nucleotides are TGTGCCATCAGTGCCGGACAGGGTCGGTTCCAGCCCCAGCATTTT.